This passage covers 14 T cell receptor beta chains from one sample sequenced in a study of Tregs in tolerant kidney transplant recipients. Recipients received nonmyeloablative bone marrow transplants from related graft donors, with transient mixed chimerism. Generated by immunoSEQ multiplex PCR, the TCRdb table keeps only in-frame clones and is missing some. This table holds about 64,000 clones, approximately 87% found once. The sample here was CD4+ T cells from blood (PBMCs), taken 6 months after the transplant. These receptors came from a human patient who received a combined kidney and bone marrow transplant. Some T cells may have come from the graft donor.

V gene TRBV10-3 combines with J gene TRBJ2-7, with 9 positions matching TRBD1. The trim removed 8 bases at V and 5 bases at J, leaving 13 bases unmatched. Germline CDR1 is ENHRY and CDR2 is SYGVKD. The length of the CDR3 is 15 residues. The CDR3 DNA reads TGTGCCATCGGACAGCCGGGACAGGGATTTAACGAGCAGTACTTC. Its protein is CAIGQPGQGFNEQYF.

The chain joins TRBV7-3 to TRBJ2-1; TRBD2 aligns across 11 bases. V was pared by 5 bases and J by 6 bases, with 18 bases of the junction left unmatched. The CDR3 runs to 19 residues. Germline V CDR1 and CDR2: SGHTA, FQGTGA. As DNA, the CDR3 is TGTGCCAGCAGCATAAATCCCCCTTTCCTAGCGGGGGGCCCCAATGAGCAGTTCTTC. Translation: CASSINPPFLAGGPNEQFF.

This clone was seen more than once but under ten times. V and J are TRBV11-2 and TRBJ2-5, with TRBD2 identical over 9 bases. V gave up 5 bases and J gave up 2 bases; unmatched junction bases: 15. Germline lookup yields CDR1 SGHAT and CDR2 FQNNGV. The CDR3 runs to 18 residues. The DNA for the CDR3 is TGTGCCAGCAGCCCACCCCGACTAGCGGCGTGGAGTCAAGAGACCCAGTACTTC. Protein: CASSPPRLAAWSQETQYF.

The rearrangement uses TRBV5-8 and TRBJ2-5; 10 nucleotides match TRBD2. This CDR3 has 16 amino acids. The germline CDR1 and CDR2 sequences are SGHTS and YDEGEE. V lost 0 bases, J lost 7 bases, and 9 bases stayed unmatched. CDR3 in DNA: TGTGCCAGCAGCTTGGCTAGCGGGGGCGCCCCGCGGACCCAGTACTTC. Translating it yields CASSLASGGAPRTQYF.

Written as DNA, the CDR3 is TGCGCCAGCAGCTTGGGGGGACTAGCGGGGGCCGCCTACGAGCAGTACTTC. Residues: CASSLGGLAGAAYEQYF. The chain uses TRBV5-1 and TRBJ2-7; 14 bases map to TRBD2. V shed 0 bases and J 2 bases; nucleotides not matched to a gene: 4. This CDR3 has 17 amino acids. Germline V gives CDR1 SGHRS, CDR2 YFSETQ.

This chain links TRBV10-3 with TRBJ2-3; TRBD1 agrees at 8 bases. The CDR3 spans 12 residues. Per germline, CDR1 ENHRY and CDR2 SYGVKD. V lost 10 bases, J lost 4 bases, and 4 bases stayed unmatched. The chain's CDR3 is CATQGAPDTQYF. For the CDR3, the DNA is TGTGCCACCCAGGGGGCCCCAGATACGCAGTATTTT.

The gene calls are TRBV29-1 and TRBJ2-5; TRBD1 matches 8 bases. The V gene's germline CDR1 is SQVTM and CDR2 ANQGSEA. The CDR3 has 13 amino acids. CDR3 coding DNA: TGCAGTGTCGTTGGACAGGGCAGAGAGACCCAGTACTTC. The encoded protein is CSVVGQGRETQYF.

The chain is built from TRBV19 and TRBJ2-3; 12 nucleotides match TRBD2. Germline V CDR1 and CDR2: LNHDA, SQIVND (reference sequence). The V segment lost 1 base and the J segment 6 bases; nucleotides outside the gene matches: 5. The CDR3 consists of 16 residues. CDR3 DNA: TGTGCCAGTAGTATAGCCCCTAGCGGGAGGGGGGATACGCAGTATTTT. This codes for CASSIAPSGRGDTQYF.

The chain combines TRBV5-1 with TRBJ2-5, with D possibly being TRBD1 (6 bases). Germline assignment: CDR1 SGHRS and CDR2 YFSETQ. This CDR3 contains 13 residues. Trimming shortened V by 3 bases and J by 1 base, and 7 bases separated the two germline ends. In DNA, the CDR3 is TGCGCCAGCAGCTGGACAGTCCAAGAGACCCAGTACTTC. Protein: CASSWTVQETQYF.

The J gene is TRBJ1-3, the V gene TRBV18, with D hard to call. The CDR3 contains 15 residues. Germline V gives CDR1 KGHSH, CDR2 LQKENI. V shed 3 bases and J shed 0 bases, with 9 bases lying between them. The CDR3 nucleotides are TGTGCCAGCTCACCTAACGTCTACTCTGGAAACACCATATATTTT. It specifies CASSPNVYSGNTIYF.

Comments on this clone: This CDR3 is also generated by other DNA sequences in the sample. The rearrangement uses TRBV19 and TRBJ1-6; D perhaps matches TRBD1 (6 bases). The CDR3 has 15 residues. V lost 8 bases and J lost 8, with 19 bases in between. Germline-derived CDR1 and CDR2 are LNHDA and SQIVND (reference sequence). CDR3 protein: CASVKATGSDSPLHF. The CDR3, as DNA: TGTGCCAGTGTGAAGGCTACAGGGAGTGATTCACCCCTCCACTTT. Using reference TRBV19 and TRBJ1-6 for the parts outside the CDR3, the full variable domain is DGGITQSPKYLFRKEGQNVTLSCEQNLNHDAMYWYRQDPGQGLRLIYYSQIVNDFQKGDIAEGYSVSREKKESFPLTVTSAQKNPTAFYLCASVKATGSDSPLHFGNGTRLTVT.

In regard to this clone: The germline gene is not matched at one end of the junction; a read error may be the cause. The chain recombines TRBV6-1 with TRBJ2-3; 8 bases agree with TRBD1. Per germline, CDR1 MNHNS and CDR2 SASEGT. This CDR3 has 12 residues. The CDR3 sequence is CASSPAPGQGHF. CDR3 DNA: TGTGCCAGCAGTCCTGCCCCCGGACAGGGTCATTTT.

The V and J genes are TRBV12-5 and TRBJ2-1; 10 bases fit TRBD2. Looked up from germline, CDR1 is LGHNT and CDR2 is FRNRAP. This CDR3 region has 16 residues. Trimming removed 0 bases from V and 5 bases from J; junction bases left unmatched: 4. The CDR3 region has the DNA TGTGCTAGTGGTTTGGTACTAGCGGGAAAAAACAATGAGCAGTTCTTC. Its protein product is CASGLVLAGKNNEQFF.

The genes are TRBV5-5 and TRBJ2-3; D is uncertain. The germline CDR1 and CDR2 sequences are SGHKS and YYEKEE (reference sequence). The CDR3 extends over 12 amino acids. Between the trimmed V and J ends, which lost 4 bases and 9 bases, there was a span of 12 bases. CDR3: CASSPGPATQYF. The CDR3, as DNA: TGTGCCAGCAGCCCGGGTCCGGCCACGCAGTATTTT.